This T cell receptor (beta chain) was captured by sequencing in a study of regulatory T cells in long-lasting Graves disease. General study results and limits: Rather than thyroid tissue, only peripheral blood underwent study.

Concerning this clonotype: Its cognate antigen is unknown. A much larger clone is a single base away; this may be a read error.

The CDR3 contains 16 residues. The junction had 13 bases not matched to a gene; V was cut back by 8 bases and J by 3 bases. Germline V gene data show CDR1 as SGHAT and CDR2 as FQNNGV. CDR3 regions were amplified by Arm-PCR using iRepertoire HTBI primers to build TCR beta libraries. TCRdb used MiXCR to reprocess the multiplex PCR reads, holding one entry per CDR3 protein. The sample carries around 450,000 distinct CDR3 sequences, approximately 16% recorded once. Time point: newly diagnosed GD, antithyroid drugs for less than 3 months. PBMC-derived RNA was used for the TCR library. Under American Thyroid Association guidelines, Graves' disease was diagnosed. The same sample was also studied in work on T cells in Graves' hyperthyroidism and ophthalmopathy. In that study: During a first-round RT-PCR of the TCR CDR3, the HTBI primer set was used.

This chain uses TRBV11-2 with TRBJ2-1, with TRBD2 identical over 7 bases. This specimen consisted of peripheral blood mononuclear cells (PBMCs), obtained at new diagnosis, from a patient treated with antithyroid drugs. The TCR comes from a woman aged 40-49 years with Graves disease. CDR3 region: CASGSVTGLNYNEQFF. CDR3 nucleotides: TGTGCCAGCGGCTCCGTGACGGGACTAAACTACAATGAGCAGTTCTTC.